The subject of this entry is one T cell receptor beta chain. This sample is drawn from a study of blood T cell repertoires in COVID-19. Repertoires were generated with immunoSEQ multiplex PCR, while TCRdb's copy carries only in-frame clones and drops some. Of about 160,000 clones listed, about 86% are singletons. The V gene's germline CDR1 is PRHDT and CDR2 FYEKMQ (reference sequence). This CDR3 is built from 16 residues. V gave up 3 bases and J gave up 0 bases; unmatched junction bases: 3. The rearrangement joins TRBV13 to TRBJ2-5; 11 bases align to TRBD2. Sequencing was performed on peripheral blood. The receptor's source is a middle-aged man with active or convalescent COVID-19. In DNA, the CDR3 is TGTGCCAGCAGCTTGAGACTAGCGGGGTACCAAGAGACCCAGTACTTC. Its translation: CASSLRLAGYQETQYF.